This is a list of T cell receptor beta chains from one sample in a study of cytomegalovirus exposure and HLA in healthy donors. This table comes from immunoSEQ multiplex PCR, and its TCRdb copy is limited to in-frame clones, with some not included. The sample shows roughly 120,000 clones, 76% of them seen only once. Sequences were obtained from PBMCs. The receptors stem from a man aged 25-45 years in good health and CMV-seropositive. Each CDR3 is given with its conserved first and last residue. D genes are given only for firm matches. Clone size is not always given. Where it is, it says once, few, many or a class for expanded clones.

clone size	D gene	V gene	J gene	CDR3 protein	CDR3 DNA
once	.	TRBV7-8	TRBJ2-2	CASSFPDRTANTGELFF	TGTGCCAGCAGCTTCCCGGACAGAACTGCGAACACCGGGGAGCTGTTTTTT
.	TRBD1	TRBV5-1	TRBJ2-1	CASSRDRVANEQFF	TGCGCCAGCAGCCGGGACAGGGTGGCGAATGAGCAGTTCTTC
.	TRBD1	TRBV27	TRBJ1-2	CASSRTGDGGYTF	TGTGCCAGCAGTCGTACAGGGGATGGCGGCTACACCTTC
.	TRBD1	TRBV10-3	TRBJ2-2	CAISAAGGPGELFF	TGTGCCATCAGTGCCGCAGGGGGCCCCGGGGAGCTGTTTTTT
.	.	TRBV28	TRBJ1-4	CASLPWGGATNEKLFF	TGTGCCAGCTTACCTTGGGGGGGGGCAACTAATGAAAAACTGTTTTTT
.	TRBD1	TRBV4-1	TRBJ2-2	CASSPWDRGAGELFF	TGCGCCAGCAGCCCCTGGGACAGGGGGGCCGGGGAGCTGTTTTTT
.	.	TRBV2	TRBJ1-1	CASRAMDSNTEAFF	TGTGCCAGCAGGGCAATGGACAGTAACACTGAAGCTTTCTTT
.	.	TRBV30	TRBJ2-3	CALWLYPDTQYF	TGTGCCCTCTGGCTGTACCCAGATACGCAGTATTTT
few	TRBD1	TRBV30	TRBJ2-7	CAWTPKGIRGLYEQYF	TGTGCCTGGACCCCTAAAGGGATCAGGGGGCTCTACGAGCAGTACTTC
once	.	TRBV7-9	TRBJ1-3	CASSPRQSPGNTIYF	TGTGCCAGCAGCCCAAGACAATCTCCTGGAAACACCATATATTTT
.	TRBD1	TRBV9	TRBJ2-1	CASSVELGSRDRGRHEQFF	TGTGCCAGCAGCGTAGAATTGGGGAGTCGGGACAGGGGGAGGCATGAGCAGTTCTTC